This T cell receptor (beta chain) was sequenced in a study of blood T cell repertoires in COVID-19. Study-wide background: The United States, Italy and Spain were the sources of the acute and convalescent COVID-19 samples.

The V gene end was trimmed by 4 bases and the J gene end by 5 bases; junction bases not matched to a gene: 8. Germline loops: CDR1 LGHNA, CDR2 YNFKEQ. The CDR3 is 14 amino acids. Per the original methods: Nucleated cell counts were estimated from reference gene primer amplification. The method was immunoSEQ multiplex PCR; TCRdb's version includes in-frame clones alone and lacks a portion of them. The DNA was the basis for D and trimming; V, J and clone size are from that table. The top ten clones hold approximately 10% of a sample with fewer than 150,000 clones, approximately 82% of them seen once. This chain links TRBV4-2 with TRBJ2-7; 7 positions agree with TRBD2. This clonotype was sampled from a man aged 55 to 70 who had recovered from COVID-19. Material: peripheral blood. The CDR3 DNA sequence: TGTGCCAGCAGCCTTCGGGGGGAATCTAACGAGCAGTACTTC. Translation: CASSLRGESNEQYF.